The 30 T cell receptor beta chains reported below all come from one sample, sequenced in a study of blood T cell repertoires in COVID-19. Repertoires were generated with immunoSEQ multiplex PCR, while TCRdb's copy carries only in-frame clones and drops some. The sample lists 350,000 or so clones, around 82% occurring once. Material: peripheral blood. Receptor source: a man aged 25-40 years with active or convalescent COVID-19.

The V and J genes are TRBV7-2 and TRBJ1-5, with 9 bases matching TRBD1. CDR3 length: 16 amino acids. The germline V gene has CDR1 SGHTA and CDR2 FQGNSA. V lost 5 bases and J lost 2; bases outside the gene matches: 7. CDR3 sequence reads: CASSPGTGKGNQPQHF. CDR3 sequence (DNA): TGTGCCAGCAGCCCGGGGACAGGGAAAGGCAATCAGCCCCAGCATTTT.

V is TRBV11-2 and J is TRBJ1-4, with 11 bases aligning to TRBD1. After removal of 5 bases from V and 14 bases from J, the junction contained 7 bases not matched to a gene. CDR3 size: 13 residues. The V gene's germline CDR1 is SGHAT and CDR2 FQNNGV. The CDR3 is CASSPDRGRRLFF. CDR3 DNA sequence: TGTGCCAGCAGCCCGGACAGGGGGCGCCGTCTGTTTTTT.

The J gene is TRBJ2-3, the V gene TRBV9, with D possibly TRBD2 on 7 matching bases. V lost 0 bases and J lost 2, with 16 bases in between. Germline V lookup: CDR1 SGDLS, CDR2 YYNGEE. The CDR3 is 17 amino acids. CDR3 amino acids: CASSVEGGASATDTQYF. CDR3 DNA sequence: TGTGCCAGCAGCGTAGAGGGGGGGGCCAGCGCCACAGATACGCAGTATTTT.

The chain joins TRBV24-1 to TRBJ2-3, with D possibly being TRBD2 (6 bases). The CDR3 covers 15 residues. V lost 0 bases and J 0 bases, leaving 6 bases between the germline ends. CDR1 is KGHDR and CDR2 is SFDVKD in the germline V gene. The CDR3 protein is CATSDLGTSTDTQYF. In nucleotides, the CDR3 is TGTGCCACCAGTGATTTGGGGACTAGCACAGATACGCAGTATTTT.

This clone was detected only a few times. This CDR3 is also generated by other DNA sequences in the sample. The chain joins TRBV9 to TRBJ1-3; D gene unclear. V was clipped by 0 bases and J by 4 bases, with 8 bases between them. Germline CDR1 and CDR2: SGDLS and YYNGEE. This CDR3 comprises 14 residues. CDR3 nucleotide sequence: TGTGCCAGCAGCGTAGCAGGAACGGGAAACACCATATATTTT. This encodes CASSVAGTGNTIYF.

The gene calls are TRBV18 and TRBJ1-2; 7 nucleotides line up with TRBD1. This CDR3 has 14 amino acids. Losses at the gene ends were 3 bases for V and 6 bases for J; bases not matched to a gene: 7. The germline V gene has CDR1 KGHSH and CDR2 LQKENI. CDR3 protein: CASSPYRDSHGYTF. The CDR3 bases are TGTGCCAGCTCACCTTACCGGGACAGTCATGGCTACACCTTC.

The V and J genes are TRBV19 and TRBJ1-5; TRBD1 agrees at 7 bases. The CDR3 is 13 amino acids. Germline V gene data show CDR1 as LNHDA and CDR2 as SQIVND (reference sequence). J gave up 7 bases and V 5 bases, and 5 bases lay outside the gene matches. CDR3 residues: CASSQGEAQPQHF. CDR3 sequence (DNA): TGTGCCAGTAGTCAGGGGGAGGCACAGCCCCAGCATTTT.

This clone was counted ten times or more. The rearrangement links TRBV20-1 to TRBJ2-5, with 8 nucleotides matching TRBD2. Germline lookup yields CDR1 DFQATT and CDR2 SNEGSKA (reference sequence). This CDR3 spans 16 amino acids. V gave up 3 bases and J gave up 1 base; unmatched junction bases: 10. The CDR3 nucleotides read TGCAGTGCTAGTTCGGCTAGCGGGTCTTCCCAAGAGACCCAGTACTTC. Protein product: CSASSASGSSQETQYF.

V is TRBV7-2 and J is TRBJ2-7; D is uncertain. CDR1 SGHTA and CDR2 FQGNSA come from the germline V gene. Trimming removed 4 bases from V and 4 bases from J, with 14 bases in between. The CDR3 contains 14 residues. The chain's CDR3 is CASSSPPRVYEQYF. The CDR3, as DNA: TGTGCCAGCAGCTCCCCCCCCCGCGTGTACGAGCAGTACTTC.

The CDR3 DNA reads TGTGCCAGCCAAAGAGACCGGGTTTTATCTGAAGCTTTCTTT. Protein: CASQRDRVLSEAFF. J is TRBJ1-1 and V is TRBV6-5, with unresolved D. The germline V gene has CDR1 MNHEY and CDR2 SVGAGI. The CDR3 loop spans 14 amino acids. V shed 8 bases and J shed 6 bases, with 19 bases lying between them.

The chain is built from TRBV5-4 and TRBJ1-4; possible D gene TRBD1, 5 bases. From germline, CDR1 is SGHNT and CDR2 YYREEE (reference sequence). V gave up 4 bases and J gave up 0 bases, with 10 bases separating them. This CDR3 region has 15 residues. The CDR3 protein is CASSAGFATNEKLFF. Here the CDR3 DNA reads TGTGCCAGCAGCGCAGGGTTTGCAACTAATGAAAAACTGTTTTTT. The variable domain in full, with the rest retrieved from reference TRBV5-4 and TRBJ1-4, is ETGVTQSPTHLIKTRGQQVTLRCSSQSGHNTVSWYQQALGQGPQFIFQYYREEENGRGNFPPRFSGLQFPNYSSELNVNALELDDSALYLCASSAGFATNEKLFFGSGTQLSVL.

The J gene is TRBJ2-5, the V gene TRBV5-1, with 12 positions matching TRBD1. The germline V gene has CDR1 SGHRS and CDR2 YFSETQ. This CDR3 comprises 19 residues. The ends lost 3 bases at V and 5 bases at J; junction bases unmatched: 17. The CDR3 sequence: CASSYPGTGGLWEKETQYF. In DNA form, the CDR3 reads TGCGCCAGCAGCTACCCCGGGACAGGGGGCTTGTGGGAGAAGGAGACCCAGTACTTC.

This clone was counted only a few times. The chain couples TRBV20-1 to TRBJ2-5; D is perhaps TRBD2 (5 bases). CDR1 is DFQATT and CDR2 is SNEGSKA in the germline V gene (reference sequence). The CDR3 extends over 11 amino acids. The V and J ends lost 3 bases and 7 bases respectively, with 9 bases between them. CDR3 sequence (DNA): TGCAGTGCTAGGGAAGAGGGGACCCAGTACTTC. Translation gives CSAREEGTQYF.

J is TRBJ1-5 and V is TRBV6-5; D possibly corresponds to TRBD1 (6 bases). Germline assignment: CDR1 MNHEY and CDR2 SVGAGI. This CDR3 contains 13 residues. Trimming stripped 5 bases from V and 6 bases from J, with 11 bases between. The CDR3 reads CASSNNRAQPQHF. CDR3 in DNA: TGTGCCAGCAGTAATAACAGGGCTCAGCCCCAGCATTTT.

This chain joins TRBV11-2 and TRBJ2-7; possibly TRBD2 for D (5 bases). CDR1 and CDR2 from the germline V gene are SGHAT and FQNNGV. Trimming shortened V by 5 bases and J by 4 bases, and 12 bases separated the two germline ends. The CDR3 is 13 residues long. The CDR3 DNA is TGTGCCAGCAGCGGGGTGGGAGTTTACGAGCAGTACTTC. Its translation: CASSGVGVYEQYF.

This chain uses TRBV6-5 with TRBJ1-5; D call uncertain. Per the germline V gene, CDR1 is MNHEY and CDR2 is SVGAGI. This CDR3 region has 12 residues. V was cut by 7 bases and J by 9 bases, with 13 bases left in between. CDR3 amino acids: CASKQPTGPQHF. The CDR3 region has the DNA TGTGCCAGCAAACAGCCAACTGGGCCCCAGCATTTT.

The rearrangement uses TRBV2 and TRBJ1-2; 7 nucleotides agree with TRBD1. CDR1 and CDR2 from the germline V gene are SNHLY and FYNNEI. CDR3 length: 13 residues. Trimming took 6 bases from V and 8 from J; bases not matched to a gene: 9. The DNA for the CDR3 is TGTGCCAGCAGGGGGGACAGACTAAGCGGCTACACCTTC. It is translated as CASRGDRLSGYTF.

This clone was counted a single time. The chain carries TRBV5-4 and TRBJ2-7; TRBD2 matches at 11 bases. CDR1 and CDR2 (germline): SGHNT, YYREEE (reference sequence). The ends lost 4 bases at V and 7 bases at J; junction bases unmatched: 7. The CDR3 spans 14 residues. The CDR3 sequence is CASSTSGSKGEQYF. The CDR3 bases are TGTGCCAGCAGCACTAGCGGGAGTAAAGGGGAGCAGTACTTC.

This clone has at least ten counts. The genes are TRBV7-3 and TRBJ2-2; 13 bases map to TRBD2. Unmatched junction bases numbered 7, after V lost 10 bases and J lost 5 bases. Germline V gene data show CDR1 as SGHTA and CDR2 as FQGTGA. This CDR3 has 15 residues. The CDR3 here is CATRLAGGPTGELFF. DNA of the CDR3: TGTGCCACCCGACTAGCGGGGGGCCCTACCGGGGAGCTGTTTTTT.

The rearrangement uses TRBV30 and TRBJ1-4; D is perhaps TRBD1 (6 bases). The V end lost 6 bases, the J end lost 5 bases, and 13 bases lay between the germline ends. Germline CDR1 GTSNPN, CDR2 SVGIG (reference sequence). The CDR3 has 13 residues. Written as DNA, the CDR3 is TGTGCCTGTTCACAGGGACGGAATGAAAAACTGTTTTTT. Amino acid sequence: CACSQGRNEKLFF.

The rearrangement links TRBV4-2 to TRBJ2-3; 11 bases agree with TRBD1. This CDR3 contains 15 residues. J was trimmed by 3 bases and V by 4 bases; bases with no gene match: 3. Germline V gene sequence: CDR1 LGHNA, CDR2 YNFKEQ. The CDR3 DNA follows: TGTGCCAGCAGCCCGGGACAGGGGGAGACAGATACGCAGTATTTT. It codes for CASSPGQGETDTQYF.

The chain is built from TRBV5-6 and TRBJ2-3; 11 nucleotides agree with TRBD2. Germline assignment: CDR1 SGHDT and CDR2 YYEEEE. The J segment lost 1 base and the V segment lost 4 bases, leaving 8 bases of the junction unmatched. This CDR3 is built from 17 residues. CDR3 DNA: TGTGCCAGCAGCCAAGCCGGGACTAGCGGCGGCACAGATACGCAGTATTTT. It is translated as CASSQAGTSGGTDTQYF.

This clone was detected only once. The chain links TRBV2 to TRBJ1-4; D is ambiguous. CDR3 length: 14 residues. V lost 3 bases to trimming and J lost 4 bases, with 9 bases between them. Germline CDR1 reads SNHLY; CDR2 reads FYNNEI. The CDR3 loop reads CASSELAVNEKLFF. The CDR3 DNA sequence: TGTGCCAGCAGTGAGTTGGCGGTTAATGAAAAACTGTTTTTT.

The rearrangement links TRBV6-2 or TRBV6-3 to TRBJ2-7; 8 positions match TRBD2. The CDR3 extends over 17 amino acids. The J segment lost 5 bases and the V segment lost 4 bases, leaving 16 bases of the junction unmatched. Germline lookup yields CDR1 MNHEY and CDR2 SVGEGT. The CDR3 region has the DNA TGTGCCAGCAGTTCCTGGCTACTACCGGGAGGGAGCGACGAGCAGTACTTC. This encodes CASSSWLLPGGSDEQYF.

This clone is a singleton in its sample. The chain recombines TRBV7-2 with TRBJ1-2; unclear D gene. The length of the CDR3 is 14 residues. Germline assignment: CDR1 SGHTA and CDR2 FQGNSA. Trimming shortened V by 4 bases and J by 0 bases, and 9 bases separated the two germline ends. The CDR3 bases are TGTGCCAGCAGCTCCGCTACAGCTAACTATGGCTACACCTTC. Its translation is CASSSATANYGYTF. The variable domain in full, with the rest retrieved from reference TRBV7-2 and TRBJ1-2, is GAGVSQSPSNKVTEKGKDVELRCDPISGHTALYWYRQSLGQGLEFLIYFQGNSAPDKSGLPSDRFSAERTGGSVSTLTIQRTQQEDSAVYLCASSSATANYGYTFGSGTRLTVV.

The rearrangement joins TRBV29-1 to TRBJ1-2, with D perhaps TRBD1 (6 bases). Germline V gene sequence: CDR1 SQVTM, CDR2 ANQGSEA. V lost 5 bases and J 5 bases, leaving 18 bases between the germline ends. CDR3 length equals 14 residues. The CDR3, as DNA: TGCAGCGTTCGCAAGGACAGTCCGGAATATGGCTACACCTTC. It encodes CSVRKDSPEYGYTF. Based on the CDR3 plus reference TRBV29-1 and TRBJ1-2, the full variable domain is SAVISQKPSRDICQRGTSLTIQCQVDSQVTMMFWYRQQPGQSLTLIATANQGSEATYESGFVIDKFPISRPNLTFSTLTVSNMSPEDSSIYLCSVRKDSPEYGYTFGSGTRLTVV.

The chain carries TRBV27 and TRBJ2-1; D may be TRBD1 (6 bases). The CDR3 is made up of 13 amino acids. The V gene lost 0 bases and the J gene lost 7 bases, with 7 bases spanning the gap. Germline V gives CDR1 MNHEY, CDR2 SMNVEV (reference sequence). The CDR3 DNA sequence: TGTGCCAGCAGTTTATCGCAGGGGAATGAGCAGTTCTTC. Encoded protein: CASSLSQGNEQFF.

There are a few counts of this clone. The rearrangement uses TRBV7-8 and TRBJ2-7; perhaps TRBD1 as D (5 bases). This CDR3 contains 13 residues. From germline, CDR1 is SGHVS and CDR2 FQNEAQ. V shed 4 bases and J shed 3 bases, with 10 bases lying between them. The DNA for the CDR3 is TGTGCCAGCAGCTCGGACACGTTCTACGAGCAGTACTTC. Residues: CASSSDTFYEQYF.

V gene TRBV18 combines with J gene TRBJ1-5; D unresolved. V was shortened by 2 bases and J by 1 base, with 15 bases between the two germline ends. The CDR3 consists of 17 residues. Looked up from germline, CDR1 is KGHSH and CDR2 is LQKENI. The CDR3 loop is CASSPNTFGQSNQPQHF. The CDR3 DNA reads TGTGCCAGCTCACCAAATACCTTTGGCCAGAGCAATCAGCCCCAGCATTTT.

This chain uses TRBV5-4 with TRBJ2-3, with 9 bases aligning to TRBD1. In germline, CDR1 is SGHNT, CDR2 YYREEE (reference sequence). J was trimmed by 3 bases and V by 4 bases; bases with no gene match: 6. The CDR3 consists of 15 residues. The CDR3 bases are TGTGCCAGCAGCCAACGACAGGGGGTAACAGATACGCAGTATTTT. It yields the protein CASSQRQGVTDTQYF. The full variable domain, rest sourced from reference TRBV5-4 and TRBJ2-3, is ETGVTQSPTHLIKTRGQQVTLRCSSQSGHNTVSWYQQALGQGPQFIFQYYREEENGRGNFPPRFSGLQFPNYSSELNVNALELDDSALYLCASSQRQGVTDTQYFGPGTRLTVL.